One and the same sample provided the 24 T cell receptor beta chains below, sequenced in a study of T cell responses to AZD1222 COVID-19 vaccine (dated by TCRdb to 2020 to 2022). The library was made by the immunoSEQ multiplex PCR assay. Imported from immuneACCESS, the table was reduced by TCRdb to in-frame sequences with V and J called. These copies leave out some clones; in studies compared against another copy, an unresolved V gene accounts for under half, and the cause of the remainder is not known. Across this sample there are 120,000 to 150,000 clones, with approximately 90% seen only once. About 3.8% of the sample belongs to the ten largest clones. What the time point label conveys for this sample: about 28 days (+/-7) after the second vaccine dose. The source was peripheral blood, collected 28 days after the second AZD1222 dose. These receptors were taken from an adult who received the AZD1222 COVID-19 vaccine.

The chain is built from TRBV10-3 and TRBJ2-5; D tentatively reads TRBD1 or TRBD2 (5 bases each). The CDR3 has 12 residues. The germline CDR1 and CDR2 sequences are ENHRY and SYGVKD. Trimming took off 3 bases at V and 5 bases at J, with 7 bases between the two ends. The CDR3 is CAISEEGETQYF. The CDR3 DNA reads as TGTGCCATCAGTGAAGAGGGGGAGACCCAGTACTTC.

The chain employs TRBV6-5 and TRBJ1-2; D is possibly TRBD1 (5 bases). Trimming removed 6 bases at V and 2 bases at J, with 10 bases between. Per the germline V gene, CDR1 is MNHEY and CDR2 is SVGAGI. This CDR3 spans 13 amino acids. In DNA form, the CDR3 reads TGTGCCAGCAGCCAGGGTCGAAACTATGGCTACACCTTC. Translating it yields CASSQGRNYGYTF.

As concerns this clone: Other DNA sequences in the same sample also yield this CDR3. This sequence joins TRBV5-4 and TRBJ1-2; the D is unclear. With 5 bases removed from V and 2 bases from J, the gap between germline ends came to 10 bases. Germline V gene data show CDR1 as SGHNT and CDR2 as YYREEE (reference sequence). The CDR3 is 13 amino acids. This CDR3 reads CASSPDGNYGYTF. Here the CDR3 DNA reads TGTGCCAGCAGTCCGGACGGGAACTATGGCTACACCTTC. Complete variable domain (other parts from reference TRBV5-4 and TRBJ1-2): ETGVTQSPTHLIKTRGQQVTLRCSSQSGHNTVSWYQQALGQGPQFIFQYYREEENGRGNFPPRFSGLQFPNYSSELNVNALELDDSALYLCASSPDGNYGYTFGSGTRLTVV.

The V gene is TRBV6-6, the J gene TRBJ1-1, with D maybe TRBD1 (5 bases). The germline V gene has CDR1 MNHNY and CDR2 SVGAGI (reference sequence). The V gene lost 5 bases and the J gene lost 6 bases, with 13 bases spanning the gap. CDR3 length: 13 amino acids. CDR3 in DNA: TGTGCCAGCAGTCCAAAGGGACGGTCTGAAGCTTTCTTT. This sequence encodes CASSPKGRSEAFF.

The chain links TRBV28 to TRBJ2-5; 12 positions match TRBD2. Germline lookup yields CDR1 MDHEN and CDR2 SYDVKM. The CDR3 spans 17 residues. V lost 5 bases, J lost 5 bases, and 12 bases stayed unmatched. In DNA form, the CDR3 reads TGTGCCAGCAGTACCTCAGGACTAGCGGGGCGGCGGGAGACCCAGTACTTC. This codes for CASSTSGLAGRRETQYF.

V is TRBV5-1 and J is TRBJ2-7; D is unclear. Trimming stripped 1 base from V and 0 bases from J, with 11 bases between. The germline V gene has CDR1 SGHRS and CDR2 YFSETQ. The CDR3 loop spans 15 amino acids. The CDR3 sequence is CASSLNTGLSYEQYF. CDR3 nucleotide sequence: TGCGCCAGCAGCTTGAACACCGGCCTCTCCTACGAGCAGTACTTC.

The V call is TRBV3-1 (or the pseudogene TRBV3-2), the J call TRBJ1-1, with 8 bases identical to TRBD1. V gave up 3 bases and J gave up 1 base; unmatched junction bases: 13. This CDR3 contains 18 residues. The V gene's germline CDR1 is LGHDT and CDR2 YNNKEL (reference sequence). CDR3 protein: CASSHPFKTGAQNTEAFF. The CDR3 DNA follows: TGTGCCAGCAGCCACCCCTTTAAGACAGGGGCGCAGAACACTGAAGCTTTCTTT.

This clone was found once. CDR3 protein: CASRRAGAAYEQYF. The DNA for the CDR3 is TGTGCCAGTAGGCGAGCGGGGGCCGCCTACGAGCAGTACTTC. The rearrangement links TRBV19 to TRBJ2-7; 8 nucleotides agree with TRBD2. This CDR3 region has 14 residues. The junction had 6 bases not matched to a gene; V was cut back by 6 bases and J by 2 bases. From germline, CDR1 is LNHDA and CDR2 SQIVND (reference sequence). Variable domain in full (rest from reference TRBV19 and TRBJ2-7): DGGITQSPKYLFRKEGQNVTLSCEQNLNHDAMYWYRQDPGQGLRLIYYSQIVNDFQKGDIAEGYSVSREKKESFPLTVTSAQKNPTAFYLCASRRAGAAYEQYFGPGTRLTVT.

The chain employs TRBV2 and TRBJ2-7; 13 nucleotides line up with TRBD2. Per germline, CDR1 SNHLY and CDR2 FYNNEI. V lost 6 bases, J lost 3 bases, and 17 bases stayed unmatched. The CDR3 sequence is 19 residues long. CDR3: CASRGATSGGALQIYEQYF. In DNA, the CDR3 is TGTGCCAGCAGGGGAGCAACTAGCGGGGGGGCCCTTCAAATCTACGAGCAGTACTTC.

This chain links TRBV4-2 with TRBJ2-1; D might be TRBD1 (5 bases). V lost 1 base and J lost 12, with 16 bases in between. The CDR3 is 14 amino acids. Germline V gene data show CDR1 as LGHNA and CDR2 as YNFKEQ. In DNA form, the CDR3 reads TGTGCCAGCAGCCAAGTAGGTAGTCAGGGCGTGCAGTTCTTC. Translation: CASSQVGSQGVQFF.

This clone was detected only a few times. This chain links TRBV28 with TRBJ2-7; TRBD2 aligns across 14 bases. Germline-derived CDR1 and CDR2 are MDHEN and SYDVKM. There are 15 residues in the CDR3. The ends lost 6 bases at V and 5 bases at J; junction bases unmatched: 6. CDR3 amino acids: CASRPSGLAGDEQYF. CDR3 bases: TGTGCCAGCAGGCCCTCGGGACTAGCGGGAGACGAGCAGTACTTC. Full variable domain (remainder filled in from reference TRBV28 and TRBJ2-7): DVKVTQSSRYLVKRTGEKVFLECVQDMDHENMFWYRQDPGLGLRLIYFSYDVKMKEKGDIPEGYSVSREKKERFSLILESASTNQTSMYLCASRPSGLAGDEQYFGPGTRLTVT.

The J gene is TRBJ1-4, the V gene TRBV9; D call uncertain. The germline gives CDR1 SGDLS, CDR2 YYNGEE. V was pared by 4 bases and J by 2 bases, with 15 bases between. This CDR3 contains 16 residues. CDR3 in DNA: TGTGCCAGCAGCCCCTCGGTAGTGACTACTAATGAAAAACTGTTTTTT. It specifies CASSPSVVTTNEKLFF.

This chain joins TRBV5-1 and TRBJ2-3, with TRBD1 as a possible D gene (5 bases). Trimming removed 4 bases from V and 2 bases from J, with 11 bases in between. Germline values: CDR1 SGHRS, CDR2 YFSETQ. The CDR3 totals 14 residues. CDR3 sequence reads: CASSDDRITDTQYF. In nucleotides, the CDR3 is TGCGCCAGCAGCGACGACAGAATCACAGATACGCAGTATTTT. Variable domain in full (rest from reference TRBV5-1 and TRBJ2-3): KAGVTQTPRYLIKTRGQQVTLSCSPISGHRSVSWYQQTPGQGLQFLFEYFSETQRNKGNFPGRFSGRQFSNSRSEMNVSTLELGDSALYLCASSDDRITDTQYFGPGTRLTVL.

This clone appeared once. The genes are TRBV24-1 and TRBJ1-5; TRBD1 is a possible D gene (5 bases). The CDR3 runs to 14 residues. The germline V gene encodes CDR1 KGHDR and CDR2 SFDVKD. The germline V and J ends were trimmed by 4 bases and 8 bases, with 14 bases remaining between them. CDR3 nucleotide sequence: TGTGCCACCAGTGAACGCCGGGGGAGGGAGCCCCAGCATTTT. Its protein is CATSERRGREPQHF.

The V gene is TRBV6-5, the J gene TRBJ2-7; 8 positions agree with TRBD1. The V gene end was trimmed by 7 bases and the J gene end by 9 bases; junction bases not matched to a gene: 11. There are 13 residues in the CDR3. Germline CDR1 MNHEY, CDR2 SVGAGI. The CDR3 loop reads CASTGQGMFGQYF. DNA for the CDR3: TGTGCCAGCACCGGACAGGGAATGTTTGGGCAGTACTTC.

The CDR3 DNA follows: TGTGCCTGGAGTGTACGTGGGATGGCTCAGCCCCAGCATTTT. Protein sequence: CAWSVRGMAQPQHF. The chain joins TRBV30 to TRBJ1-5; D is undetermined. CDR3 length: 14 amino acids. Trimming left V 0 bases short and J 6 bases short, with 12 bases between. CDR1 is GTSNPN and CDR2 is SVGIG in the germline V gene (reference sequence).

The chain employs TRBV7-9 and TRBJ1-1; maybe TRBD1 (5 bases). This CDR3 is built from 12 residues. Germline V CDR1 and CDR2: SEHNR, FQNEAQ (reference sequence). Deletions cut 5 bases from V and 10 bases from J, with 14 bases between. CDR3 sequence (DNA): TGTGCCAGCAGCGGGGCTGGGGCGGGAGCTTTCTTT. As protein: CASSGAGAGAFF. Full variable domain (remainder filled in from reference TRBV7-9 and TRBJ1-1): DTGVSQNPRHKITKRGQNVTFRCDPISEHNRLYWYRQTLGQGPEFLTYFQNEAQLEKSRLLSDRFSAERPKGSFSTLEIQRTEQGDSAMYLCASSGAGAGAFFGQGTRLTVV.

CDR3 loop: CASSQVVGTGELFF. The CDR3 nucleotides read TGCGCCAGCAGCCAAGTAGTTGGGACCGGGGAGCTGTTTTTT. This rearrangement joins TRBV4-1 to TRBJ2-2; D is unclear. The germline gives CDR1 MGHRA, CDR2 YSYEKL. The CDR3 has 14 residues. The V gene lost 1 base and the J gene lost 5 bases, with 8 bases spanning the gap.

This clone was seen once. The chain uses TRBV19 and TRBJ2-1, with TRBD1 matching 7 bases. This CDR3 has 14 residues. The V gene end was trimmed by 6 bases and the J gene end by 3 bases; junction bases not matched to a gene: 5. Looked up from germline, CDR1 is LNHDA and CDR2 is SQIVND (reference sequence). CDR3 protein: CASRPDRDYNEQFF. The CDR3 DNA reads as TGTGCCAGTAGACCAGACAGGGACTACAATGAGCAGTTCTTC.

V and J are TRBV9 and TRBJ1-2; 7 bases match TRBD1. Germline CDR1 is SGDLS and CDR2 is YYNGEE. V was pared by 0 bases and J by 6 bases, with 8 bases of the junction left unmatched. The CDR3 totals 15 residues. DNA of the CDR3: TGTGCCAGCAGCGTAGCTCCAGGGGGGGTGAATGGCTACACCTTC. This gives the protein CASSVAPGGVNGYTF.

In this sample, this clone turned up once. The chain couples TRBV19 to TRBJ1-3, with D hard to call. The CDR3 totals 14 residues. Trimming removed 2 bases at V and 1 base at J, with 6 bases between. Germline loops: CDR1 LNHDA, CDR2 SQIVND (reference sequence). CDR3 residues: CASSIRGSGNTIYF. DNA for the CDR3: TGTGCCAGTAGTATACGGGGATCTGGAAACACCATATATTTT. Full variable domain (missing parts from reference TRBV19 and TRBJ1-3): DGGITQSPKYLFRKEGQNVTLSCEQNLNHDAMYWYRQDPGQGLRLIYYSQIVNDFQKGDIAEGYSVSREKKESFPLTVTSAQKNPTAFYLCASSIRGSGNTIYFGEGSWLTVV.

The CDR3 nucleotides read TGTGCCAGTAGTATCGGGGCAGAGGGTCAGCCCCAGCATTTT. The encoded protein is CASSIGAEGQPQHF. The chain recombines TRBV19 with TRBJ1-5; D is possibly TRBD1 (5 bases). This CDR3 is 14 amino acids long. CDR1 and CDR2 (germline): LNHDA, SQIVND (reference sequence). Between the trimmed V and J ends, which lost 3 bases and 6 bases, there was a span of 12 bases.

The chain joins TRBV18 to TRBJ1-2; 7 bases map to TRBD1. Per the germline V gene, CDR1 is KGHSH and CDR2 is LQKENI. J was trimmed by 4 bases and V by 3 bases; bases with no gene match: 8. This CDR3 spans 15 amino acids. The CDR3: CASSPEKGQTYGYTF. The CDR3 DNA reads TGTGCCAGCTCACCTGAGAAGGGACAGACCTATGGCTACACCTTC.

The DNA of the CDR3 is TGTGCCACCTTTTCAACGCGGCAGGGTTACACTGAAGCTTTCTTT. The encoded protein is CATFSTRQGYTEAFF. The chain is built from TRBV24-1 and TRBJ1-1; D is perhaps TRBD1 (5 bases). The V gene's germline CDR1 is KGHDR and CDR2 SFDVKD. The CDR3 contains 15 residues. Trimming stripped 9 bases from V and 3 bases from J, with 19 bases between.